There are many counts of the clone carrying this TCR beta chain. Its specificity is unknown. Combining a sample-barcoded 5' primer with a J-beta primer mix, a second PCR ran for about 7 to 11 cycles. Sequencing recovered at least 3 million CDR3-containing paired-end reads from each sample. TCRdb redid the calling of the 5' RACE reads with MiXCR, one entry per CDR3 protein. The data hold 650,000 or so distinct CDR3 sequences, with around 50% observed a single time. Germline CDR1 MDHEN, CDR2 SYDVKM. CDR3 length equals 15 residues. The V segment lost 6 bases and the J segment 4 bases; nucleotides outside the gene matches: 9. The entry originates in a study of blood T cells in healthy people across ages. Whole-study results and caveats: Bulk PBMC profiling left naive and antigen-experienced comparisons inconclusive. Naive T cell percentage by flow cytometry tracked strongly with beta diversity.

This TCR was recovered from a woman older than 75 in good health. The chain couples TRBV28 to TRBJ2-3; 8 bases are a match to TRBD2. Sequencing was carried out using blood. CDR3 sequence: CASSPKRGIADTQYF. Written as DNA, the CDR3 is TGTGCCAGCAGCCCAAAGCGGGGGATCGCAGATACGCAGTATTTT.